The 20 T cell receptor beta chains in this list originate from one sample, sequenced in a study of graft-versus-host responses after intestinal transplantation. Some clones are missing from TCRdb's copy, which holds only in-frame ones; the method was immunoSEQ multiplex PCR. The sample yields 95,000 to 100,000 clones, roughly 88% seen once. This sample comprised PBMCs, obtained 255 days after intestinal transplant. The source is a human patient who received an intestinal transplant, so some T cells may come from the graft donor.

Here the CDR3 reads CASSYFGADEKLFF. The CDR3 DNA is TGTGCCAGCAGTTACTTTGGAGCGGATGAAAAACTGTTTTTT. The chain joins TRBV6-5 to TRBJ1-4, with D unclear. CDR3 length: 14 amino acids. Germline V CDR1 and CDR2: MNHEY, SVGAGI. V was pared by 1 base and J by 6 bases, with 9 bases between.

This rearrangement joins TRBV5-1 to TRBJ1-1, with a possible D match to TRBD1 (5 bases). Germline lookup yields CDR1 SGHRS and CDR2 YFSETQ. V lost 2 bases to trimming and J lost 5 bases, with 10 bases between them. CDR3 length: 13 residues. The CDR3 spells CASSLPGRTEAFF. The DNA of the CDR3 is TGCGCCAGCAGCTTACCGGGGCGTACTGAAGCTTTCTTT.

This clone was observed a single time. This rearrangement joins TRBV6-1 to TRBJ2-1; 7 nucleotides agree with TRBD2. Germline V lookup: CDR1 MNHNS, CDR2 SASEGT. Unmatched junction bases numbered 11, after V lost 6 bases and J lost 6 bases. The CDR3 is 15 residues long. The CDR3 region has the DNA TGTGCCAGCAGCTTCCTAGCGGAACCCTGCAATGAGCAGTTCTTC. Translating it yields CASSFLAEPCNEQFF.

CDR3 protein: CASSMVGRGIDTEAFF. DNA of the CDR3: TGTGCCAGTAGTATGGTAGGCAGGGGGATCGACACTGAAGCTTTCTTT. The chain employs TRBV19 and TRBJ1-1, with 7 positions matching TRBD1. The germline gives CDR1 LNHDA, CDR2 SQIVND (reference sequence). The CDR3 length is 16 residues. The V and J ends lost 3 bases and 3 bases, in that order; junction bases with no gene match: 10. Full variable domain (outside the CDR3, taken from reference TRBV19 and TRBJ1-1): DGGITQSPKYLFRKEGQNVTLSCEQNLNHDAMYWYRQDPGQGLRLIYYSQIVNDFQKGDIAEGYSVSREKKESFPLTVTSAQKNPTAFYLCASSMVGRGIDTEAFFGQGTRLTVV.

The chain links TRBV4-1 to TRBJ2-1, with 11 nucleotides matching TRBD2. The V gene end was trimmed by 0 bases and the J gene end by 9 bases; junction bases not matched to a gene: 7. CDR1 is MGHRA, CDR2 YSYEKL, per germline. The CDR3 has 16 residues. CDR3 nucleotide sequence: TGCGCCAGCAGCCAAGATAGGGGACTAGCGGCCACTGAGCAGTTCTTC. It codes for CASSQDRGLAATEQFF.

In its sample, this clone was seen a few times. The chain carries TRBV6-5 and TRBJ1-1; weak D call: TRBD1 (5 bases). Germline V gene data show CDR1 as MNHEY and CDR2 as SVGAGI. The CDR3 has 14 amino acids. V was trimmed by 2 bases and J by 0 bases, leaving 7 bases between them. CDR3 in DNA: TGTGCCAGCAGTTACAACAGGATGAACACTGAAGCTTTCTTT. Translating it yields CASSYNRMNTEAFF.

The CDR3 nucleotides read TGTGCCAGCAGCCGAGGGGACAGGTCCTCCTACGAGCAGTACTTC. Translating it yields CASSRGDRSSYEQYF. The V gene is TRBV7-6, the J gene TRBJ2-7, with 8 bases aligning to TRBD1. Germline lookup yields CDR1 SGHVS and CDR2 FNYEAQ. V was clipped by 5 bases and J by 0 bases; unmatched bases: 6. This CDR3 is 15 amino acids long. The variable domain in full, completed from reference TRBV7-6 and TRBJ2-7, reads GAGVSQSPRYKVTKRGQDVALRCDPISGHVSLYWYRQALGQGPEFLTYFNYEAQQDKSGLPNDRFSAERPEGSISTLTIQRTEQRDSAMYRCASSRGDRSSYEQYFGPGTRLTVT.

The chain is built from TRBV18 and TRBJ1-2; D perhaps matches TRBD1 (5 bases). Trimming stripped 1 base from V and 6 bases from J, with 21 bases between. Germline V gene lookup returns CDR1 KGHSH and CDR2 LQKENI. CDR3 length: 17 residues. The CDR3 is CASSPRAGNGNGHGYTF. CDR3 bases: TGTGCCAGCTCACCACGAGCAGGGAACGGGAATGGGCATGGCTACACCTTC.

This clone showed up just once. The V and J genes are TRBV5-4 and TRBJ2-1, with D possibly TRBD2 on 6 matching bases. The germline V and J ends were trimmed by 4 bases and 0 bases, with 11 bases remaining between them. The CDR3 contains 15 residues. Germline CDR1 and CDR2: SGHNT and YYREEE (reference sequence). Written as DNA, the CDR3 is TGTGCCAGCAGCCGTCCCGGGAGCTCCTACAATGAGCAGTTCTTC. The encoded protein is CASSRPGSSYNEQFF.

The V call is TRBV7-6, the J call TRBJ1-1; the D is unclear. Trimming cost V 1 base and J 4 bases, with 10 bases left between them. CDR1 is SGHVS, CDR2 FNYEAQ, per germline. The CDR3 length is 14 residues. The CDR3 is CASSLDEEVTEAFF. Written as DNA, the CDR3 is TGTGCCAGCAGCTTAGATGAGGAGGTCACTGAAGCTTTCTTT.

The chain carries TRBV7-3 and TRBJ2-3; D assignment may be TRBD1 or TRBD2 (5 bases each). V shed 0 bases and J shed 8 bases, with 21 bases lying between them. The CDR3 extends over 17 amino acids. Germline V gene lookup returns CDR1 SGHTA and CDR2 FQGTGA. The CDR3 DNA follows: TGTGCCAGCAGCTTAACGGGGCTAGCCGTAGGATCGGGTACGCAGTATTTT. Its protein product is CASSLTGLAVGSGTQYF.

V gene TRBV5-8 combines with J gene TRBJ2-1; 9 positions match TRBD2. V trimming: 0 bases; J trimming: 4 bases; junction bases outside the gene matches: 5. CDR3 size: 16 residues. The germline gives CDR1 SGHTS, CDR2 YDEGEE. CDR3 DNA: TGTGCCAGCAGCTTGGTAACTAGCGGGCTATACAATGAGCAGTTCTTC. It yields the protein CASSLVTSGLYNEQFF.

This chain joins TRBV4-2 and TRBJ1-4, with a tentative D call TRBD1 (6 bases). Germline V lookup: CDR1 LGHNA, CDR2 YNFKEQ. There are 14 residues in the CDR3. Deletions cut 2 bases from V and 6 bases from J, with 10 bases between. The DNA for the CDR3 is TGTGCCAGCAGCCAATCGGGGGCTGATGAAAAACTGTTTTTT. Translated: CASSQSGADEKLFF.

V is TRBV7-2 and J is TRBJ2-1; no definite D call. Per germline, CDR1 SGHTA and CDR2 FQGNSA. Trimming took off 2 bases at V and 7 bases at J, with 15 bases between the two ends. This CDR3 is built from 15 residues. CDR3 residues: CASSLNGPPGNEQFF. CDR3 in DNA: TGTGCCAGCAGCTTAAACGGACCGCCCGGAAATGAGCAGTTCTTC.

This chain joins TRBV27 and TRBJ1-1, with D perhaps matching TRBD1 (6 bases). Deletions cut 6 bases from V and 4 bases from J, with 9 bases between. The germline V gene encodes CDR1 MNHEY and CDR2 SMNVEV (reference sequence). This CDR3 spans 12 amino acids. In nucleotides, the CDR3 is TGTGCCAGCAGGTTGGGGGCCACTGAAGCTTTCTTT. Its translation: CASRLGATEAFF.

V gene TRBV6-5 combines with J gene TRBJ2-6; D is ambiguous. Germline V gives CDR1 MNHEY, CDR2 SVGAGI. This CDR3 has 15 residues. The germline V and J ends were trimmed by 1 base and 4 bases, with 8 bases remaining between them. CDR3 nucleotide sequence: TGTGCCAGCAGTTACTTCCTGGGAGGGGCCAACGTCCTGACTTTC. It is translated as CASSYFLGGANVLTF.

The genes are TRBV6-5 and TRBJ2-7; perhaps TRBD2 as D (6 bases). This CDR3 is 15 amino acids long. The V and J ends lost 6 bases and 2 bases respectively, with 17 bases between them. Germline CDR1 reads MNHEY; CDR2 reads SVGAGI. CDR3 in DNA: TGTGCCAGCAGAAGGCACGGGAGAGGGCCCTACGAGCAGTACTTC. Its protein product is CASRRHGRGPYEQYF.

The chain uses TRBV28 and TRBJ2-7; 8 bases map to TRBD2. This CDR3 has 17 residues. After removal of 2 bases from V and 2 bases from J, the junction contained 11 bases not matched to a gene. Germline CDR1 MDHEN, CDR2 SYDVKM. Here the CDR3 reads CASSLGVGSGVPYEQYF. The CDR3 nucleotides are TGTGCCAGCAGTTTAGGAGTGGGTAGCGGGGTGCCCTACGAGCAGTACTTC.

CDR3 DNA: TGTGCCAGCAGTCTGGAGTCCCAAGAGACCCAGTACTTC. Protein product: CASSLESQETQYF. The V and J genes are TRBV2 and TRBJ2-5; D unclear. Trimming took 5 bases from V and 1 from J, leaving 8 bases between them. This CDR3 has 13 amino acids. From germline, CDR1 is SNHLY and CDR2 FYNNEI.

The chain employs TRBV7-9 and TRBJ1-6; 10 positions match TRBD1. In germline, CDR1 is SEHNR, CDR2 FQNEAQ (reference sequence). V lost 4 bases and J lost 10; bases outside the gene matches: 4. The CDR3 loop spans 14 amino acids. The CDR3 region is CASSSGQGKSPLHF. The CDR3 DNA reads TGTGCCAGCAGCTCGGGACAGGGGAAATCACCCCTCCACTTT.